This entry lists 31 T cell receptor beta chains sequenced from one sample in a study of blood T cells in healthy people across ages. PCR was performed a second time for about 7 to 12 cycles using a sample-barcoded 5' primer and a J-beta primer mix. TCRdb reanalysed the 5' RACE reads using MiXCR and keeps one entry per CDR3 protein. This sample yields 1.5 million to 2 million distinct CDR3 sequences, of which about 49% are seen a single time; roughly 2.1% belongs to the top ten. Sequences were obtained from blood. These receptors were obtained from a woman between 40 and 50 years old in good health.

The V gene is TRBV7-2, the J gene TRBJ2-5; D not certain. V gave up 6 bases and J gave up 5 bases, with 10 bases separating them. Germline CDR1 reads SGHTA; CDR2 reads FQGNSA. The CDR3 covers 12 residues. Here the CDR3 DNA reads TGTGCCAGCAGTCAGTACGCGGAGACCCAGTACTTC. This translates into CASSQYAETQYF. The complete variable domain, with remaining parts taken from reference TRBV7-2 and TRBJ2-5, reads GAGVSQSPSNKVTEKGKDVELRCDPISGHTALYWYRQSLGQGLEFLIYFQGNSAPDKSGLPSDRFSAERTGGSVSTLTIQRTQQEDSAVYLCASSQYAETQYFGPGTRLLVL.

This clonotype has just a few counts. CDR3 amino acids: CASSRGYEQFF. CDR3 nucleotides: TGTGCCAGCAGCCGCGGTTATGAGCAGTTCTTC. The chain links TRBV14 to TRBJ2-1, with D unresolved. CDR1 is SGHDN, CDR2 FVKESK, per germline. The V end lost 4 bases, the J end lost 8 bases, and 6 bases lay between the germline ends. The CDR3 has 11 amino acids.

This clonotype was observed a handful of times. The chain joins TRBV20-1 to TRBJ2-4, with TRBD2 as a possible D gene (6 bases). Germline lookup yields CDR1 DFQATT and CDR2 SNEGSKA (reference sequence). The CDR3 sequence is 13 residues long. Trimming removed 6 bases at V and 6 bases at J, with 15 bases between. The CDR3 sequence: CSADSEEGNIQYF. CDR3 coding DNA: TGCAGTGCCGATAGCGAGGAGGGAAACATTCAGTACTTC.

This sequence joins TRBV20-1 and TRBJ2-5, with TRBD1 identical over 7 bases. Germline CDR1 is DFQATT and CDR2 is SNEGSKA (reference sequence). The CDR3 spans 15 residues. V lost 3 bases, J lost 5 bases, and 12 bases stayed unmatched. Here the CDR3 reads CSASTTTGAGETQYF. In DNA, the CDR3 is TGCAGTGCTAGTACAACAACAGGGGCCGGGGAGACCCAGTACTTC.

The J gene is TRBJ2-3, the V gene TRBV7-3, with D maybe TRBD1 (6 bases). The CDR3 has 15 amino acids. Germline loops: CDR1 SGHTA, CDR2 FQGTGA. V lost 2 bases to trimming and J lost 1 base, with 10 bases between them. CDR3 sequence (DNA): TGTGCCAGCAGCTTATTGGACAGCCGCACAGATACGCAGTATTTT. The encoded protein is CASSLLDSRTDTQYF.

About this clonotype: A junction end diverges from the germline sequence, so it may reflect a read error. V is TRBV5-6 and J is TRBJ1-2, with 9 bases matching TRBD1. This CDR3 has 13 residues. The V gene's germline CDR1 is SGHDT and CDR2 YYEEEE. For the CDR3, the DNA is TGTGCCAGCAGCTTGGGGACAGGGGATGGCTTCACCTTC. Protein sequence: CASSLGTGDGFTF.

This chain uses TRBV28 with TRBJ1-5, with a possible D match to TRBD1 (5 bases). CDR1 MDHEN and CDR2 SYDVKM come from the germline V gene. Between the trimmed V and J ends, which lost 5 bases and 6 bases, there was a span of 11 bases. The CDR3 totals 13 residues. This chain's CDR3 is CASSLDMVQPQHF. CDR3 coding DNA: TGTGCCAGCAGTCTGGACATGGTTCAGCCCCAGCATTTT.

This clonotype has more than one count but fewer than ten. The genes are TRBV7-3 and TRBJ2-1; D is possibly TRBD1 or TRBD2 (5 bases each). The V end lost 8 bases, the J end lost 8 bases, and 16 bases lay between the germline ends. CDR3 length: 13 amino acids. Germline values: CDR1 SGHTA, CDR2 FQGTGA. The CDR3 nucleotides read TGTGCCAGCGCCCGGGGCCCGAACGATGAGCAGTTCTTC. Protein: CASARGPNDEQFF.

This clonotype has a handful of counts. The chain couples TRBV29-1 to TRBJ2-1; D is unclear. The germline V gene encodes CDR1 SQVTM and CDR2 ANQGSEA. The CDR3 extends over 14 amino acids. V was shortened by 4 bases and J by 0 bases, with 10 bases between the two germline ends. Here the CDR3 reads CSVGVLSSYNEQFF. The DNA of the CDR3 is TGCAGCGTTGGAGTCCTGAGCTCCTACAATGAGCAGTTCTTC.

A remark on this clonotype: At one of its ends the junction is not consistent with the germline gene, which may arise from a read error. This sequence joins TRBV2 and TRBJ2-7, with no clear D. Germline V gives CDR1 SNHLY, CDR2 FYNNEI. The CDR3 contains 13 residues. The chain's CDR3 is CAGSEAPPPGQYF. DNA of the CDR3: TGTGCCGGCAGTGAAGCGCCCCCCCCCGGACAGTACTTC. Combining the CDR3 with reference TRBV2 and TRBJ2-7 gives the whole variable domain EPEVTQTPSHQVTQMGQEVILRCVPISNHLYFYWYRQILGQKVEFLVSFYNNEISEKSEIFDDQFSVERPDGSNFTLKIRSTKLEDSAMYFCAGSEAPPPGQYFGPGTRLTVT.

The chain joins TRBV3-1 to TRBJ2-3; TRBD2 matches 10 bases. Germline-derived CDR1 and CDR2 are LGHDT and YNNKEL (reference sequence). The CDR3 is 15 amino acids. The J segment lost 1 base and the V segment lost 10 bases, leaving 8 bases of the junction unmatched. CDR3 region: CATYAGTSGTDTQYF. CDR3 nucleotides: TGTGCCACCTACGCCGGGACTAGCGGCACAGATACGCAGTATTTT.

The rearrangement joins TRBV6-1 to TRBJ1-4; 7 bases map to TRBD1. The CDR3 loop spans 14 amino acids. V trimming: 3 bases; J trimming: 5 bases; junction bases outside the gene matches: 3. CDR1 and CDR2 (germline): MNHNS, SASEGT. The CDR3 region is CASSDPGQNEKLFF. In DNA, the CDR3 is TGTGCCAGCAGTGATCCGGGACAGAATGAAAAACTGTTTTTT.

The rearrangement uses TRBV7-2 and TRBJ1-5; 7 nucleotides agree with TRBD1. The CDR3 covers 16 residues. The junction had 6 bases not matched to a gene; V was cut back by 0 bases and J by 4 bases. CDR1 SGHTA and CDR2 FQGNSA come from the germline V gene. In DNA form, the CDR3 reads TGTGCCAGCAGCTTAGCGGACAGGCCTGGGAATCAGCCCCAGCATTTT. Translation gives CASSLADRPGNQPQHF.

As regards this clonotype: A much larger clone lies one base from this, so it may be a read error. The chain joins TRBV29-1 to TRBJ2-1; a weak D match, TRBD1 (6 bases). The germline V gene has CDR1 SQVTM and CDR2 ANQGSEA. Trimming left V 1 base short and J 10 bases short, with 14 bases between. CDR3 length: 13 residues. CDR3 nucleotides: TGCAGCGTTGAAGTACAGGGTACCTACGAGCAGTTCTTC. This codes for CSVEVQGTYEQFF.

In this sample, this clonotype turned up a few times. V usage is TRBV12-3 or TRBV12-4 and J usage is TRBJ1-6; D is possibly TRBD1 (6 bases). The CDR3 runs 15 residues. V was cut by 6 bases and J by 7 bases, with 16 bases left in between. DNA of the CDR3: TGTGCCAGCAGGCTACAGGGTTTGGGAAATTCACCCCTCCACTTT. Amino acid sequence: CASRLQGLGNSPLHF.

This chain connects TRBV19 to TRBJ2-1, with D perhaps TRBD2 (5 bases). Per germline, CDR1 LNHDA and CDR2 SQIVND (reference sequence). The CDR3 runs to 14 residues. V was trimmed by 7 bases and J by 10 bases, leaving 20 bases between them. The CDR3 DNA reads TGTGCCAGTACTATCCAGCCTTCCGAGGGAGAGCAGTTCTTC. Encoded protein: CASTIQPSEGEQFF.

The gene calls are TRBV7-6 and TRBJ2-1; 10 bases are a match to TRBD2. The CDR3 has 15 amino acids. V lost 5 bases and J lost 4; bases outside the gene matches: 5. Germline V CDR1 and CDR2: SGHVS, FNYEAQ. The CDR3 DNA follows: TGTGCCAGCAGCGAAACTAGCGGGGATTACAATGAGCAGTTCTTC. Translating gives CASSETSGDYNEQFF.

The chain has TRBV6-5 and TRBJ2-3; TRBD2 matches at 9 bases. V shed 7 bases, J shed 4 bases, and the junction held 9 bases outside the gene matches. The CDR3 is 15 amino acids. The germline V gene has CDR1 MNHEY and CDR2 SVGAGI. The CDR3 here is CASTLARGGADTQYF. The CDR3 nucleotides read TGTGCCAGCACCCTTGCGCGGGGGGGCGCAGATACGCAGTATTTT.

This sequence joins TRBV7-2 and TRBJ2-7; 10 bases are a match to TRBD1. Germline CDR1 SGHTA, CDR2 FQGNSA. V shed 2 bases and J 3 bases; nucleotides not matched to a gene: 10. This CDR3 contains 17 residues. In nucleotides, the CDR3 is TGTGCCAGCAGCTTAAGACAGGGGGCTACCTTGGGCTACGAGCAGTACTTC. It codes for CASSLRQGATLGYEQYF.

The CDR3 protein is CSVEASGGTYNEQFF. The CDR3, as DNA: TGCAGCGTTGAAGCTAGCGGGGGGACCTACAATGAGCAGTTCTTC. This chain links TRBV29-1 with TRBJ2-1; 11 nucleotides align to TRBD2. This CDR3 region has 15 residues. The V segment lost 1 base and the J segment 2 bases; nucleotides outside the gene matches: 1. Germline CDR1 SQVTM, CDR2 ANQGSEA.

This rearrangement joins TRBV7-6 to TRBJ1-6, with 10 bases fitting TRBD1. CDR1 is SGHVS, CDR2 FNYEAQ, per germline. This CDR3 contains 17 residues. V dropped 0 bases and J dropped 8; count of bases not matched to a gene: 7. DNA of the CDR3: TGTGCCAGCAGCTTAGCTCTGGGACAGGGGACGGATTCACCCCTCCACTTT. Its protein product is CASSLALGQGTDSPLHF.

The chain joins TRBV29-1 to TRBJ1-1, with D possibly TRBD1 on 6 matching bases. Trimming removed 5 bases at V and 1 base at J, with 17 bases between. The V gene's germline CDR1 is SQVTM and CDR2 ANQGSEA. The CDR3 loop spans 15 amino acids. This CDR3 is CSVLPPGTSNTEAFF. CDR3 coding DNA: TGCAGCGTTCTGCCCCCCGGGACATCGAACACTGAAGCTTTCTTT. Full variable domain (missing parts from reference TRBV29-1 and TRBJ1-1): SAVISQKPSRDICQRGTSLTIQCQVDSQVTMMFWYRQQPGQSLTLIATANQGSEATYESGFVIDKFPISRPNLTFSTLTVSNMSPEDSSIYLCSVLPPGTSNTEAFFGQGTRLTVV.

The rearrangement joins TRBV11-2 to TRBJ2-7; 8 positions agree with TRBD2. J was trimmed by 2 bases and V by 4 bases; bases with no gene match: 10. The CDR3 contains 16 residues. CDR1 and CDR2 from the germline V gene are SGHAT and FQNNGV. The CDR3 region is CASSSFLTSAAYEQYF. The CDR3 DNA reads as TGTGCCAGCAGCTCATTTTTGACTAGCGCGGCCTACGAGCAGTACTTC. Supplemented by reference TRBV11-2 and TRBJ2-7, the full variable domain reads EAGVAQSPRYKIIEKRQSVAFWCNPISGHATLYWYQQILGQGPKLLIQFQNNGVVDDSQLPKDRFSAERLKGVDSTLKIQPAKLEDSAVYLCASSSFLTSAAYEQYFGPGTRLTVT.

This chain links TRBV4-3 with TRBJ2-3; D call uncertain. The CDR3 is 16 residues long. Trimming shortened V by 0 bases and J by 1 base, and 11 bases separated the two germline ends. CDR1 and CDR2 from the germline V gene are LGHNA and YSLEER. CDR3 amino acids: CASSQEGRLGTDTQYF. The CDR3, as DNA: TGCGCCAGCAGCCAAGAAGGCAGGTTAGGCACAGATACGCAGTATTTT.

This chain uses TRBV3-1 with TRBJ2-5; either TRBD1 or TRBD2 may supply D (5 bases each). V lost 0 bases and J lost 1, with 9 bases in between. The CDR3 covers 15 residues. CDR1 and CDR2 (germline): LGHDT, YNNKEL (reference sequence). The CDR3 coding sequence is TGTGCCAGCAGCCAAGATCCGGGACGCCAAGAGACCCAGTACTTC. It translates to CASSQDPGRQETQYF.

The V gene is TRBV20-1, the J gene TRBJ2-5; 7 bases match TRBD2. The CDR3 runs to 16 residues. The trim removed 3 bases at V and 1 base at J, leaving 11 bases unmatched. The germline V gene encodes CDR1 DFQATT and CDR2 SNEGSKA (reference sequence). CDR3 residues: CSARRGLAEPQETQYF. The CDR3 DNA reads TGCAGTGCTAGGCGGGGCCTAGCGGAGCCCCAAGAGACCCAGTACTTC.

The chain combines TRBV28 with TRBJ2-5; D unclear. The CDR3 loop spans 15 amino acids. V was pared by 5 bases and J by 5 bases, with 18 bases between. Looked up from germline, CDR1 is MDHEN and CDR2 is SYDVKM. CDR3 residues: CASSHQTSTHETQYF. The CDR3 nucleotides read TGTGCCAGCAGTCATCAGACAAGTACCCACGAGACCCAGTACTTC.

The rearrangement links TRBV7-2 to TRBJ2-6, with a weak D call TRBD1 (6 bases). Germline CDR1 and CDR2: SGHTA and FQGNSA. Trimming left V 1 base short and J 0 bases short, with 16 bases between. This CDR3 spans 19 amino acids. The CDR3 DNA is TGTGCCAGCAGCTTAGAGGCAGGGGCCACCTACTCTGGGGCCAACGTCCTGACTTTC. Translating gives CASSLEAGATYSGANVLTF.

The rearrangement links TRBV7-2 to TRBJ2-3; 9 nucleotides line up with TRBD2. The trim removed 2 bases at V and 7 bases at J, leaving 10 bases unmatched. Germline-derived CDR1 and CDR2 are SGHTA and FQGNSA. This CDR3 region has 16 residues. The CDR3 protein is CASSLSGAGGGNTQYF. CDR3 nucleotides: TGTGCCAGCAGCTTATCAGGAGCGGGGGGCGGAAATACGCAGTATTTT.

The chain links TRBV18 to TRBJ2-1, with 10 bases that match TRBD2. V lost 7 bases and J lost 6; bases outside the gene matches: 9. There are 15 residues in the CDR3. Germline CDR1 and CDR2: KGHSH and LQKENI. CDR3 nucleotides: TGTGCCAGCTTCCTGGGCGCTAGCGGGGGCAATGAGCAGTTCTTC. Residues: CASFLGASGGNEQFF.

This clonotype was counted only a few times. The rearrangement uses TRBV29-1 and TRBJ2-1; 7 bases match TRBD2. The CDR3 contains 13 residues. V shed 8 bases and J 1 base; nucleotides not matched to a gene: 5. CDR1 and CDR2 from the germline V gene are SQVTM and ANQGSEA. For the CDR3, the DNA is TGCAGCTATCGGGGGGATTCCTACAATGAGCAGTTCTTC. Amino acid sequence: CSYRGDSYNEQFF.